This is a list of T cell receptor beta chains from one sample in a study of blood T cell repertoires in COVID-19. The table came from immunoSEQ multiplex PCR; TCRdb's copy has only in-frame clones and leaves some out. This repertoire shows about 210,000 clones, approximately 86% found once; its top ten account for approximately 0.99%. Input material: peripheral blood. These receptor sequences come from a man aged 60-69 years with COVID-19, enrolled during active disease. The conserved cysteine and the conserved F or W are not part of the CDR3 here.

length: 13; V: TRBV4-2; J: TRBJ2-7; CDR3: ASSQEMSGFDEQY
length: 11; V: TRBV29-1; J: TRBJ1-2; CDR3: SVAPREHYGYT
length: 15; V: TRBV6-2/TRBV6-3; J: TRBJ2-6; CDR3: ASSYSMGRTGANVLT
length: 14; V: TRBV7-9; J: TRBJ1-2; CDR3: ASSLNRAGGHYGYT
length: 11; V: TRBV12-3/TRBV12-4; J: TRBJ1-1; CDR3: ASRRDRNTEAF
length: 11; V: TRBV11-3; J: TRBJ1-1; CDR3: ASSLVEDTEAF
length: 12; V: TRBV9; J: TRBJ1-2; CDR3: ASSVAPGGEGYT
length: 10; V: TRBV6-2/TRBV6-3; J: TRBJ2-7; CDR3: ASSQDSYEQY
length: 13; V: TRBV11-2; J: TRBJ1-1; CDR3: ASSLDGGVNTEAF
length: 13; V: TRBV6-5; J: TRBJ2-5; CDR3: ASSYAGRAWETQY
length: 11; V: TRBV6-5; J: TRBJ1-6; CDR3: ASRTGVWAPLH
length: 12; V: TRBV5-1; J: TRBJ2-5; CDR3: ASRIGAQGETQY
length: 9; V: TRBV6-6; J: TRBJ1-1; CDR3: ASSRTAEAF
length: 12; V: TRBV18; J: TRBJ1-1; CDR3: ASSPGIGGTEAF
length: 11; V: TRBV28; J: TRBJ1-2; CDR3: ASSGGVPYGYT
length: 14; V: TRBV5-1; J: TRBJ2-1; CDR3: ASSSSGISSYNEQF
length: 14; V: TRBV7-6; J: TRBJ1-1; CDR3: ASSLGTGGVNTEAF
length: 14; V: TRBV28; J: TRBJ1-5; CDR3: ASSHRTANSNQPQH
length: 12; V: TRBV13; J: TRBJ2-7; CDR3: ASSLGQGVHEQY
length: 13; V: TRBV7-9; J: TRBJ2-1; CDR3: ASSTGQGSYNEQF
length: 14; V: TRBV6-5; J: TRBJ2-6; CDR3: ASSYGLNTGANVLT
length: 15; V: TRBV4-3; J: TRBJ2-1; CDR3: ASSQDIGQGWNNEQF
length: 12; V: TRBV5-4; J: TRBJ2-7; CDR3: ASSPGLIPYEQY
length: 13; V: TRBV6-2/TRBV6-3; J: TRBJ2-7; CDR3: ASSFLGQGMSEQY
length: 13; V: TRBV6-1; J: TRBJ1-2; CDR3: ASSESGTGAYGYT
length: 14; V: TRBV5-6; J: TRBJ1-5; CDR3: ASSLGRGVGNQPQH
length: 12; V: TRBV27; J: TRBJ2-2; CDR3: ASRRTLNTGELF
length: 10; V: TRBV28; J: TRBJ1-3; CDR3: ASRAGRNTIY
length: 12; V: TRBV30; J: TRBJ2-3; CDR3: AWRRLTAGDTQY
length: 12; V: TRBV7-2; J: TRBJ1-6; CDR3: ASSPGHRNSPLH
length: 12; V: TRBV30; J: TRBJ1-3; CDR3: AWSVQGQGKTIY
length: 11; V: TRBV28; J: TRBJ2-4; CDR3: ASSWEGEHIQY
length: 14; V: TRBV18; J: TRBJ1-5; CDR3: ASSLSNGQGTQPQH
length: 12; V: TRBV18; J: TRBJ1-5; CDR3: ASSQTGTNQPQH
length: 12; V: TRBV10-3; J: TRBJ1-5; CDR3: AISGGVENQPQH
length: 12; V: TRBV2; J: TRBJ2-5; CDR3: ASRVGTDKETQY
length: 10; V: TRBV30; J: TRBJ1-2; CDR3: AWSATGLGYT
length: 12; V: TRBV5-6; J: TRBJ2-7; CDR3: ASSWSGTAYEQY
length: 13; V: TRBV11-2; J: TRBJ1-1; CDR3: ASRYSTGPNTEAF
length: 13; V: TRBV28; J: TRBJ1-4; CDR3: ASSSITGPNEKLF
length: 13; V: TRBV19; J: TRBJ1-6; CDR3: ASSGTGTGSHQLH
length: 12; V: TRBV19; J: TRBJ1-5; CDR3: ASSRTGGNQPQH
length: 13; V: TRBV7-6; J: TRBJ2-7; CDR3: ASSLEQGFSYEQY
length: 12; V: TRBV19; J: TRBJ1-6; CDR3: ASSQGPPGTPLH
length: 12; V: TRBV24-1; J: TRBJ2-2; CDR3: ATSGGTNTGELF
length: 13; V: TRBV3-1/TRBV3-2; J: TRBJ1-2; CDR3: ASSQDSQGARGYT
length: 15; V: TRBV18; J: TRBJ1-3; CDR3: ASSPLDSPSSGNTIY
length: 13; V: TRBV6-5; J: TRBJ2-7; CDR3: ASSKTGQGSYEQY
length: 11; V: TRBV29-1; J: TRBJ1-4; CDR3: SVSLATNGKLF
length: 13; V: TRBV19; J: TRBJ1-4; CDR3: ASCPRDSANEKLF
length: 12; V: TRBV2; J: TRBJ1-6; CDR3: ASTAGVMGSPLH
length: 13; V: TRBV28; J: TRBJ1-6; CDR3: ASSTQGFRNSPLH
length: 14; V: TRBV15; J: TRBJ1-2; CDR3: ATSRGTLGQSEGYT